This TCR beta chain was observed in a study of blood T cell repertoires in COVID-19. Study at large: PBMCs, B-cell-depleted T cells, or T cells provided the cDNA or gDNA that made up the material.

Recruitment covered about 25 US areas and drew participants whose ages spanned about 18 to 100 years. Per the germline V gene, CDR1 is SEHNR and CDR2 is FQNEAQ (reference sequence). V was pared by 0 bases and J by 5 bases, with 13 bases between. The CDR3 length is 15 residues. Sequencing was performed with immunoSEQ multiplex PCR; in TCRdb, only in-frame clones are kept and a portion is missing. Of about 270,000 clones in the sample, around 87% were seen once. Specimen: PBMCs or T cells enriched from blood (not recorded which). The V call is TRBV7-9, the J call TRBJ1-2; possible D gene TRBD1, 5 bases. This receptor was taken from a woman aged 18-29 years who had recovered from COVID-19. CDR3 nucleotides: TGTGCCAGCAGCTTAGCCAGGGCCGAGGTATATGGCTACACCTTC. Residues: CASSLARAEVYGYTF.